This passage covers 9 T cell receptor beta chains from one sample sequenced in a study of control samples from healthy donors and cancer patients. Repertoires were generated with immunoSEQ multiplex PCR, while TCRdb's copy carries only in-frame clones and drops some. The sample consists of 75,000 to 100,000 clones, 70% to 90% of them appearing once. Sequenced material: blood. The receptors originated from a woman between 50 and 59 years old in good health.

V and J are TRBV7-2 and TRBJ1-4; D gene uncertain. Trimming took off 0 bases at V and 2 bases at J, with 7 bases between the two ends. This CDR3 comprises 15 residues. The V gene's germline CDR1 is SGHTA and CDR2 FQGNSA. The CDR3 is CASSLAGSTNEKLFF. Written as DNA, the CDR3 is TGTGCCAGCAGCTTAGCGGGCAGTACTAATGAAAAACTGTTTTTT.

CDR3 coding DNA: TGTGCCAGCAGCTTAACGGACGGAGGGGTGGGTGAGCAGTACTTC. It encodes CASSLTDGGVGEQYF. This chain uses TRBV11-2 with TRBJ2-7; D may be TRBD2 (6 bases). This CDR3 is built from 15 residues. Germline lookup yields CDR1 SGHAT and CDR2 FQNNGV. V lost 2 bases to trimming and J lost 7 bases, with 18 bases between them.

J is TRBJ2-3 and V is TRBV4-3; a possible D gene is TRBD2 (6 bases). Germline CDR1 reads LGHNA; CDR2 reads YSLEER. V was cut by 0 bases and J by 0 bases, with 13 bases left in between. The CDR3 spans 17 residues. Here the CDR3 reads CASSQDVVAESTDTQYF. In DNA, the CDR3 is TGCGCCAGCAGCCAAGATGTGGTAGCGGAGAGCACAGATACGCAGTATTTT.

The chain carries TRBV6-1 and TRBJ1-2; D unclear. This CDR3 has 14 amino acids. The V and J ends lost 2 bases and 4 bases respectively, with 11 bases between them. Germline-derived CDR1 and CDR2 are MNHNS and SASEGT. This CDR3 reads CASSETANSYGYTF. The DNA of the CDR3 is TGTGCCAGCAGTGAAACAGCAAATTCCTATGGCTACACCTTC.

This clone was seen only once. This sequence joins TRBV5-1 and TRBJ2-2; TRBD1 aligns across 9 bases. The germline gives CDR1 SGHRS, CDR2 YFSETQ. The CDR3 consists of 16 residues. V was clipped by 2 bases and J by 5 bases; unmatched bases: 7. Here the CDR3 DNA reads TGCGCCAGCAGCTTATTACCGGGACAGGGAACCGGGGAGCTGTTTTTT. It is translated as CASSLLPGQGTGELFF.

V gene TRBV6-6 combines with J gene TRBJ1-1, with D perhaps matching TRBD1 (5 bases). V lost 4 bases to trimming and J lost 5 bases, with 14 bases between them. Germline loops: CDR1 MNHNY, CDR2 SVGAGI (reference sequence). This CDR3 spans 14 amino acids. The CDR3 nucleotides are TGTGCCAGCAGTTCGCAGGGTCGCCGGACTGAAGCTTTCTTT. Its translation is CASSSQGRRTEAFF.

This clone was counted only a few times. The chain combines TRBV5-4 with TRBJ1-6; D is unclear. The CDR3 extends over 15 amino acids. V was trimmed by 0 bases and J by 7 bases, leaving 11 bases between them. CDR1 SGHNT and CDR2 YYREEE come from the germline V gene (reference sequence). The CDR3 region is CASSLVGSTNSPLHF. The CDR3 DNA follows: TGTGCCAGCAGCTTGGTAGGGTCTACCAATTCACCCCTCCACTTT.

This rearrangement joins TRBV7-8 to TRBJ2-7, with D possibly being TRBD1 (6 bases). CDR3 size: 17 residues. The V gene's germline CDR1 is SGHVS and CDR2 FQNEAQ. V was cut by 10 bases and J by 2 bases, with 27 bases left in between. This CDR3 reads CATQGTGPRGTPYEQYF. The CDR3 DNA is TGTGCCACTCAAGGGACGGGCCCTAGGGGGACCCCCTACGAGCAGTACTTC.

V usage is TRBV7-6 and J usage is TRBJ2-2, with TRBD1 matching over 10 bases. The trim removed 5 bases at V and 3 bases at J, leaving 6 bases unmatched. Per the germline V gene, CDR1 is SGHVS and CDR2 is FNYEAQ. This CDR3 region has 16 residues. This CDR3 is CASSLAGTGDTGELFF. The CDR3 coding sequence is TGTGCCAGCAGCCTGGCCGGGACAGGGGACACCGGGGAGCTGTTTTTT.